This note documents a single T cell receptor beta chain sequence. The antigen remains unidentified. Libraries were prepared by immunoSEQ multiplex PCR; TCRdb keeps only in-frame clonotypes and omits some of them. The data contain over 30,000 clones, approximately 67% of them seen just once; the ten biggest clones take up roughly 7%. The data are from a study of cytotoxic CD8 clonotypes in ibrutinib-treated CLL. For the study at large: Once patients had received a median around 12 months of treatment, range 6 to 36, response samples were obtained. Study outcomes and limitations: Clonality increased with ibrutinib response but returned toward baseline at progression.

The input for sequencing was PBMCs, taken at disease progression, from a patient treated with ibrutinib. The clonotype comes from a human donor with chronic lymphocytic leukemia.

The CDR3 bases are TGTGCCAGCGGGTTGAGCCCCCATACGCAGTATTTT. Its protein product is CASGLSPHTQYF. V gene TRBV27 combines with J gene TRBJ2-3; D is unresolved. The V and J ends lost 8 bases and 7 bases respectively, with 13 bases between them. Per the germline V gene, CDR1 is MNHEY and CDR2 is SMNVEV (reference sequence). CDR3 size: 12 residues.